What follows are 21 T cell receptor beta chains derived from one specimen sequenced in a study of cytomegalovirus exposure and HLA in healthy donors. Data came from immunoSEQ multiplex PCR; TCRdb stores just in-frame clones and leaves some out. Here the sample spans fewer than 200,000 clones, 85% to 90% being singletons. Sequenced material: PBMCs. These receptors were obtained from a woman between 18 and 29 years old in good health and CMV-seropositive.

J is TRBJ2-7 and V is TRBV27, with 7 bases lining up with TRBD2. The CDR3 is 14 amino acids. Per germline, CDR1 MNHEY and CDR2 SMNVEV (reference sequence). V lost 3 bases and J lost 6; bases outside the gene matches: 8. The chain's CDR3 is CASSFSAGVGEQYF. Written as DNA, the CDR3 is TGTGCCAGCAGTTTTTCCGCGGGAGTAGGCGAGCAGTACTTC.

The rearrangement joins TRBV19 to TRBJ2-1; the D gene is possibly TRBD2 (6 bases). CDR1 LNHDA and CDR2 SQIVND come from the germline V gene (reference sequence). V shed 6 bases and J shed 2 bases, with 29 bases lying between them. The CDR3 covers 20 residues. The chain's CDR3 is CASSLKPRRVTRGAYNEQFF. CDR3 nucleotide sequence: TGTGCCAGTAGCCTCAAGCCGCGACGGGTAACGCGGGGCGCCTACAATGAGCAGTTCTTC.

This chain connects TRBV5-1 to TRBJ2-2; 9 bases agree with TRBD2. Germline V gene sequence: CDR1 SGHRS, CDR2 YFSETQ. The CDR3 has 16 residues. J lost 4 bases, V lost 4 bases, and 8 bases had no gene match. The CDR3 DNA reads TGCGCCAGCAGCATGATAGCGGGAGAGATCACCGGGGAGCTGTTTTTT. Its translation: CASSMIAGEITGELFF.

J is TRBJ2-1 and V is TRBV7-9, with TRBD2 matching over 9 bases. The CDR3 length is 16 residues. The germline V gene encodes CDR1 SEHNR and CDR2 FQNEAQ (reference sequence). J was trimmed by 9 bases and V by 5 bases; bases with no gene match: 14. The CDR3: CASSDLTSGIRSEQFF. The CDR3 DNA follows: TGTGCCAGCAGCGACTTGACTAGCGGCATTAGGAGTGAGCAGTTCTTC.

This sequence joins TRBV19 and TRBJ2-7, with 8 bases matching TRBD1. V dropped 5 bases and J dropped 0; count of bases not matched to a gene: 6. The CDR3 covers 15 residues. CDR1 and CDR2 from the germline V gene are LNHDA and SQIVND (reference sequence). Written as DNA, the CDR3 is TGTGCCAGTAGTGGAGGACAGGGAAGCTCCTACGAGCAGTACTTC. Translated, it gives CASSGGQGSSYEQYF.

The V gene is TRBV2, the J gene TRBJ1-4; 10 bases are shared with TRBD1. J was trimmed by 0 bases and V by 8 bases; bases with no gene match: 3. Germline V gives CDR1 SNHLY, CDR2 FYNNEI. This CDR3 is 15 amino acids long. The chain's CDR3 is CASWTGGATNEKLFF. CDR3 sequence (DNA): TGTGCCAGCTGGACAGGGGGGGCAACTAATGAAAAACTGTTTTTT.

This sequence joins TRBV19 and TRBJ1-5; D is possibly TRBD1 (6 bases). V lost 3 bases and J lost 0, with 12 bases in between. There are 16 residues in the CDR3. CDR1 is LNHDA and CDR2 is SQIVND in the germline V gene (reference sequence). The DNA of the CDR3 is TGTGCCAGTAGTATCTGGACAGCCGATAGCAATCAGCCCCAGCATTTT. As protein: CASSIWTADSNQPQHF. The complete variable domain, with remaining parts taken from reference TRBV19 and TRBJ1-5, reads DGGITQSPKYLFRKEGQNVTLSCEQNLNHDAMYWYRQDPGQGLRLIYYSQIVNDFQKGDIAEGYSVSREKKESFPLTVTSAQKNPTAFYLCASSIWTADSNQPQHFGDGTRLSIL.

V usage is TRBV6-5 and J usage is TRBJ2-7; D possibly corresponds to TRBD2 (6 bases). V dropped 5 bases and J dropped 1 base, with 12 bases sitting between them. The CDR3 runs 14 residues. The germline CDR1 and CDR2 sequences are MNHEY and SVGAGI. CDR3 residues: CASSGDFLSYEQYF. The CDR3 DNA sequence: TGTGCCAGCAGTGGGGACTTCCTATCCTACGAGCAGTACTTC.

The chain couples TRBV28 to TRBJ1-4, with 7 bases fitting TRBD1. Per the germline V gene, CDR1 is MDHEN and CDR2 is SYDVKM. The CDR3 consists of 17 residues. V shed 4 bases and J 6 bases; nucleotides not matched to a gene: 14. CDR3: CASSSQLYRGGDEKLFF. As DNA, the CDR3 is TGTGCCAGCAGTTCCCAGCTTTACAGGGGTGGGGATGAAAAACTGTTTTTT.

The chain has TRBV5-6 and TRBJ1-5, with D perhaps matching TRBD1 (5 bases). This CDR3 region has 16 residues. Trimming shortened V by 4 bases and J by 2 bases, and 16 bases separated the two germline ends. Germline CDR1 SGHDT, CDR2 YYEEEE. As DNA, the CDR3 is TGTGCCAGCAGCCAGGCAGGGATTTGGGGCAATCAGCCCCAGCATTTT. Translated: CASSQAGIWGNQPQHF.

The chain has TRBV7-8 and TRBJ2-1, with TRBD2 matching 7 bases. V lost 3 bases to trimming and J lost 9 bases; unmatched junction nucleotides: 20. This CDR3 contains 18 residues. CDR1 and CDR2 from the germline V gene are SGHVS and FQNEAQ. This CDR3 reads CASSFGVLSAGAGSEQFF. CDR3 nucleotide sequence: TGTGCCAGCAGCTTTGGGGTTCTCTCCGCGGGAGCTGGTAGTGAGCAGTTCTTC.

The chain uses TRBV5-4 and TRBJ2-5, with TRBD2 matching over 13 bases. The germline V gene encodes CDR1 SGHNT and CDR2 YYREEE (reference sequence). Trimming removed 2 bases from V and 4 bases from J; junction bases left unmatched: 5. The length of the CDR3 is 16 residues. CDR3 sequence reads: CASSLTSGRALETQYF. CDR3 in DNA: TGTGCCAGCAGCTTAACTAGCGGGAGGGCCTTAGAGACCCAGTACTTC.

The chain employs TRBV7-2 and TRBJ2-5, with TRBD2 matching 10 bases. Looked up from germline, CDR1 is SGHTA and CDR2 is FQGNSA. With 7 bases clipped from V and 5 bases from J, the junction kept 7 bases outside the gene matches. The CDR3 totals 14 residues. CDR3: CASTDLSGRETQYF. CDR3 coding DNA: TGTGCCAGCACCGACCTTAGCGGGAGGGAGACCCAGTACTTC.

This clone is a singleton in its sample. J is TRBJ1-5 and V is TRBV6-5; no clear D gene. V was clipped by 6 bases and J by 0 bases, with 12 bases between them. The CDR3 runs 15 residues. Germline V lookup: CDR1 MNHEY, CDR2 SVGAGI. This CDR3 reads CASRIDYYSNQPQHF. The CDR3 coding sequence is TGTGCCAGCAGAATAGATTACTATAGCAATCAGCCCCAGCATTTT.

This rearrangement joins TRBV27 to TRBJ2-7, with TRBD1 as a possible D gene (6 bases). Germline assignment: CDR1 MNHEY and CDR2 SMNVEV (reference sequence). This CDR3 region has 14 residues. The V end lost 6 bases, the J end lost 1 base, and 13 bases lay between the germline ends. The DNA of the CDR3 is TGTGCCAGCAGGCAAATAGGACAGTCCTACGAGCAGTACTTC. This encodes CASRQIGQSYEQYF.

A remark on this clone: The same CDR3 arises from other DNA sequences in this sample as well. V is TRBV27 and J is TRBJ2-7; D is perhaps TRBD2 (6 bases). Germline assignment: CDR1 MNHEY and CDR2 SMNVEV (reference sequence). Trimming pared 5 bases from V and 0 bases from J, leaving 8 bases between. This CDR3 is built from 13 residues. In DNA, the CDR3 is TGTGCCAGCAGTCTTAGCGGCTCCTACGAGCAGTACTTC. Protein sequence: CASSLSGSYEQYF.

CDR3 nucleotide sequence: TGCGCCAGCAGTGTAGGGGGAAGCAATCAGCCCCAGCATTTT. Protein product: CASSVGGSNQPQHF. The chain couples TRBV10-2 to TRBJ1-5; tentatively, D is TRBD1 (6 bases). V was trimmed by 4 bases and J by 1 base, leaving 8 bases between them. The CDR3 extends over 14 amino acids. Germline lookup yields CDR1 WSHSY and CDR2 SAAADI.

This chain joins TRBV7-9 and TRBJ2-7; 9 bases are a match to TRBD2. The germline CDR1 and CDR2 sequences are SEHNR and FQNEAQ (reference sequence). The J segment lost 5 bases and the V segment lost 5 bases, leaving 13 bases of the junction unmatched. The CDR3 covers 16 residues. The CDR3 loop reads CASSPAGMGLANEQYF. As DNA, the CDR3 is TGTGCCAGCAGCCCCGCCGGTATGGGACTAGCCAACGAGCAGTACTTC.

The chain links TRBV19 to TRBJ1-4, with 7 bases lining up with TRBD1. After removal of 6 bases from V and 6 bases from J, the junction contained 19 bases not matched to a gene. The germline V gene has CDR1 LNHDA and CDR2 SQIVND (reference sequence). The length of the CDR3 is 18 residues. CDR3 nucleotides: TGTGCCAGTAGCCCCAGGGTAGGGGGCGTTTCTCTATATGAAAAACTGTTTTTT. Translation: CASSPRVGGVSLYEKLFF.

The chain combines TRBV4-3 with TRBJ2-5, with 10 positions matching TRBD2. The CDR3 spans 17 residues. V dropped 1 base and J dropped 9; count of bases not matched to a gene: 14. Germline-derived CDR1 and CDR2 are LGHNA and YSLEER. The CDR3 sequence is CASSQVISSSGSSAQYF. CDR3 nucleotides: TGCGCCAGCAGCCAAGTTATTTCCTCTAGCGGGAGCTCTGCCCAGTACTTC.

As to this clone: Relative to the germline gene, one junction end is altered; a read error may explain this. The chain recombines TRBV7-7 with TRBJ2-1; TRBD2 matches at 11 bases. Per germline, CDR1 SSHAT and CDR2 FNYEAQ (reference sequence). The CDR3 has 15 residues. This CDR3 reads CASSLIAGGNNEQFF. The CDR3, as DNA: TGTGCTAGCAGCTTAATAGCGGGAGGGAACAATGAGCAGTTCTTC.